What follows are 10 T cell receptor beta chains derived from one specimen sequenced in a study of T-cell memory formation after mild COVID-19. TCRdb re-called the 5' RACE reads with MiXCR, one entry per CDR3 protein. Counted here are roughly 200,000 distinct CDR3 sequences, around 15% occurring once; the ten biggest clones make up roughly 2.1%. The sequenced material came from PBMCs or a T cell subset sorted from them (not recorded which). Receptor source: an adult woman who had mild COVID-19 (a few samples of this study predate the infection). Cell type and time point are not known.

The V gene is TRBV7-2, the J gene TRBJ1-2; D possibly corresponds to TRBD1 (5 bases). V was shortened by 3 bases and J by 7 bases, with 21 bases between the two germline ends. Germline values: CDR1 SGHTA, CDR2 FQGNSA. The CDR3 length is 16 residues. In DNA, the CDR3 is TGTGCCAGCAGCTTCCGAGGGGTATCGCAATTAGGTGGCTACACCTTC. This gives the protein CASSFRGVSQLGGYTF.

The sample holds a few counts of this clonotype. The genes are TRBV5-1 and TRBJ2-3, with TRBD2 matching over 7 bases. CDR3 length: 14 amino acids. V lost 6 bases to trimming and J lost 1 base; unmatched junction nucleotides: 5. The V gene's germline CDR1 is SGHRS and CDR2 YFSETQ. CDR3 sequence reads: CASIAGPRTDTQYF. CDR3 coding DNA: TGCGCCAGCATAGCGGGCCCTCGCACAGATACGCAGTATTTT.

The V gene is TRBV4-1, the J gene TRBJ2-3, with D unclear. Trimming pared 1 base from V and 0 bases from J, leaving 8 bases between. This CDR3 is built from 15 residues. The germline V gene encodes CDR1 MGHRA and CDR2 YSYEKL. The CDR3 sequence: CASSQVGGSTDTQYF. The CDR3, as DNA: TGCGCCAGCAGCCAAGTTGGCGGTAGCACAGATACGCAGTATTTT.

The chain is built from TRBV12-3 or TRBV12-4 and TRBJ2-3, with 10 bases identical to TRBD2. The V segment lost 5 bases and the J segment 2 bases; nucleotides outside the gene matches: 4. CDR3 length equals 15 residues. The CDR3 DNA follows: TGTGCCAGCAGTAGCGGGAGGGCCGACACAGATACGCAGTATTTT. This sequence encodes CASSSGRADTDTQYF.

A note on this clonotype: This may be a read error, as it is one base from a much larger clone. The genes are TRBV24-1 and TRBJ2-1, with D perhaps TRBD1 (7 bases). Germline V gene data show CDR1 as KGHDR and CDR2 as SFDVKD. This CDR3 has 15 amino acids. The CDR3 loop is CDTSPQGGSYNEQFF. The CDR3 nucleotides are TGTGACACCTCCCCGCAGGGGGGCTCCTACAATGAGCAGTTCTTC.

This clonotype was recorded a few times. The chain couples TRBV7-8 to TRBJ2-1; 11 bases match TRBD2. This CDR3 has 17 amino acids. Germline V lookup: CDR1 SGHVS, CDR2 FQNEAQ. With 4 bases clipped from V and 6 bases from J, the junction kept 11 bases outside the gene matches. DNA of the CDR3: TGTGCCAGCAGCTCCCTTTACGGGACTAGCGGACCCAATGAGCAGTTCTTC. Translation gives CASSSLYGTSGPNEQFF.

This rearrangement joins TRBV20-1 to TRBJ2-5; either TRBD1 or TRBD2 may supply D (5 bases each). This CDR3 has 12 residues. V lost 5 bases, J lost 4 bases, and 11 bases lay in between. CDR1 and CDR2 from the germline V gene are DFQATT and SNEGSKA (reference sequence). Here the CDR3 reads CSAPGRRETQYF. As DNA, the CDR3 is TGCAGTGCTCCGGGACGGAGAGAGACCCAGTACTTC.

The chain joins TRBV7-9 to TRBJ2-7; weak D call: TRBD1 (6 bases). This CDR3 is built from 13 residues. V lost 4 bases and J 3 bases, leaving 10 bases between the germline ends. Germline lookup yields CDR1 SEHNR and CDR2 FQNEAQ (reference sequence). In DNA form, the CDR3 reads TGTGCCAGCAGCTACGGACAGATCTACGAGCAGTACTTC. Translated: CASSYGQIYEQYF.

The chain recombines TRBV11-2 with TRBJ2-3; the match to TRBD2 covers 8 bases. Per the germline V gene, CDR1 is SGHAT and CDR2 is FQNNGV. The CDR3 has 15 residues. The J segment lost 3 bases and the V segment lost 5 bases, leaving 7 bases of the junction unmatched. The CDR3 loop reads CASSAWRGETDTQYF. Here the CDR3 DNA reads TGTGCCAGCAGCGCGTGGCGGGGGGAGACAGATACGCAGTATTTT.

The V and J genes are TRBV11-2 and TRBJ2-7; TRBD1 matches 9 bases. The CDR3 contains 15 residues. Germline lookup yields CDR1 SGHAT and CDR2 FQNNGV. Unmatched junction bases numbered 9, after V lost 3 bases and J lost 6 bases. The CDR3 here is CASSLATGQGSEQYF. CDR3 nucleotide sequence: TGTGCCAGCAGCTTGGCCACGGGACAGGGTAGCGAGCAGTACTTC.